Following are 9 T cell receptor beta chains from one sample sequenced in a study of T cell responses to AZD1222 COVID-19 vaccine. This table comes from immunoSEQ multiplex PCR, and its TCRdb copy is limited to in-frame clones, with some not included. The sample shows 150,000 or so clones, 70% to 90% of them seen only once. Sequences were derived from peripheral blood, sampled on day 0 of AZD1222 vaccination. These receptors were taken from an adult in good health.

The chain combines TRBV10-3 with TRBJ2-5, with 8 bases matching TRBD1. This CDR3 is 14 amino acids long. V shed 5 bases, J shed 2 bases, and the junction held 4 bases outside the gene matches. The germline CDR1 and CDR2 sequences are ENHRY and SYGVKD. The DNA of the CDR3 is TGTGCCATCAGTTTGGACAGGGCTCAAGAGACCCAGTACTTC. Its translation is CAISLDRAQETQYF.

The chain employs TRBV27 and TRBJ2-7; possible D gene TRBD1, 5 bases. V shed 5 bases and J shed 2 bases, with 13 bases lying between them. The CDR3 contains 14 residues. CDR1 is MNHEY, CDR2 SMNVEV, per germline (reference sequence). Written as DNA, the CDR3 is TGTGCCAGCAGTCCCAGGGCCCTGGCCTACGAGCAGTACTTC. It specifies CASSPRALAYEQYF.

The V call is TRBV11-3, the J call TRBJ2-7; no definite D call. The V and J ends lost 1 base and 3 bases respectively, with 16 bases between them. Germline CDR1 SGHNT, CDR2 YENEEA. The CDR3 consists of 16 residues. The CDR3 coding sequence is TGTGCCAGCAGCTTAGCTCATCCCCCCACCATCTACGAGCAGTACTTC. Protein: CASSLAHPPTIYEQYF. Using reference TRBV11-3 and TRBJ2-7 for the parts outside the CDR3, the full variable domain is EAGVVQSPRYKIIEKKQPVAFWCNPISGHNTLYWYLQNLGQGPELLIRYENEEAVDDSQLPKDRFSAERLKGVDSTLKIQPAELGDSAVYLCASSLAHPPTIYEQYFGPGTRLTVT.

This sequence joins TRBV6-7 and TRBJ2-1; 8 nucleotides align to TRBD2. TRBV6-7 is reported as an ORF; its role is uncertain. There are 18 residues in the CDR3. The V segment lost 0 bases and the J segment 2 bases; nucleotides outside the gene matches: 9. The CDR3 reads CASSYSGPTGGPYNEQFF. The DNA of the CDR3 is TGTGCCAGCAGTTACTCGGGTCCTACGGGAGGGCCCTACAATGAGCAGTTCTTC.

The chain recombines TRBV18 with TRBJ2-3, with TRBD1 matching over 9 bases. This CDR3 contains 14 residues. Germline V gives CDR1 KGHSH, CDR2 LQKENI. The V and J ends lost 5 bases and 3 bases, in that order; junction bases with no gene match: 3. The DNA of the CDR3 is TGTGCCAGCTCAAGAGACAGGGGGACAGATACGCAGTATTTT. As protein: CASSRDRGTDTQYF.

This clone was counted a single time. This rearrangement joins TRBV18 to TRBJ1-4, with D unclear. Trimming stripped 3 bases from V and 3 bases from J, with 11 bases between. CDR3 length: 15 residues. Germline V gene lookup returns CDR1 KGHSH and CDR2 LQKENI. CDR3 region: CASSPISLANEKLFF. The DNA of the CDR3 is TGTGCCAGCTCACCGATAAGCTTAGCTAATGAAAAACTGTTTTTT. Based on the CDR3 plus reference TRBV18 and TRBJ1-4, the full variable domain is NAGVMQNPRHLVRRRGQEARLRCSPMKGHSHVYWYRQLPEEGLKFMVYLQKENIIDESGMPKERFSAEFPKEGPSILRIQQVVRGDSAAYFCASSPISLANEKLFFGSGTQLSVL.

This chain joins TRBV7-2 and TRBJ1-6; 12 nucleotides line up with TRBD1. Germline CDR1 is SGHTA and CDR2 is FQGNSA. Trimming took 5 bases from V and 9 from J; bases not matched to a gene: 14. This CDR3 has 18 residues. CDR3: CASSPQVVGTGGVSPLHF. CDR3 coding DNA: TGTGCCAGCAGCCCGCAAGTCGTCGGGACAGGGGGCGTTTCACCCCTCCACTTT.

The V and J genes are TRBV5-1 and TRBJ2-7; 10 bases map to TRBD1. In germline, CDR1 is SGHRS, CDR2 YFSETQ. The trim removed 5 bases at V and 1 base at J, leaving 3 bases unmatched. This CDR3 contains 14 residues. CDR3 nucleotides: TGCGCCAGCAGTAGGGACAGGGGATCCTACGAGCAGTACTTC. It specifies CASSRDRGSYEQYF. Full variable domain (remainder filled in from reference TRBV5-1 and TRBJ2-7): KAGVTQTPRYLIKTRGQQVTLSCSPISGHRSVSWYQQTPGQGLQFLFEYFSETQRNKGNFPGRFSGRQFSNSRSEMNVSTLELGDSALYLCASSRDRGSYEQYFGPGTRLTVT.

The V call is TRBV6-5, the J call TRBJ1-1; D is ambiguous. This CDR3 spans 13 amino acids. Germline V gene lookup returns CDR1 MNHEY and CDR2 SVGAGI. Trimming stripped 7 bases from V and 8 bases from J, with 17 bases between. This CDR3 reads CASTQVGSLEAFF. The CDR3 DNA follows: TGTGCCAGCACCCAAGTGGGGTCGCTGGAAGCTTTCTTT.